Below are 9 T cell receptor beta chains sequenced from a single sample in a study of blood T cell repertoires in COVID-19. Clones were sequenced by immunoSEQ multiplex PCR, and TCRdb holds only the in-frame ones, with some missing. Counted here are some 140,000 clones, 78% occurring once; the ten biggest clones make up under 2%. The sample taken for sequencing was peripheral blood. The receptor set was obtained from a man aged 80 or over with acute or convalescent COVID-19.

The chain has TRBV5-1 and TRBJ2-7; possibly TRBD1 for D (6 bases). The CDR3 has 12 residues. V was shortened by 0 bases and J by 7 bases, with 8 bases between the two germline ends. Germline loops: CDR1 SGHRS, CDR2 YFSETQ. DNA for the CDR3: TGCGCCAGCAGCTTGGGACAGGCGGAGCAGTACTTC. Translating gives CASSLGQAEQYF.

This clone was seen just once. The CDR3: CASGTGTLNSPLHF. CDR3 sequence (DNA): TGTGCCAGCGGAACAGGAACCCTTAATTCACCCCTCCACTTT. The chain joins TRBV6-5 to TRBJ1-6; TRBD1 is a possible D gene (5 bases). Looked up from germline, CDR1 is MNHEY and CDR2 is SVGAGI. The CDR3 covers 14 residues. V was shortened by 8 bases and J by 6 bases, with 14 bases between the two germline ends.

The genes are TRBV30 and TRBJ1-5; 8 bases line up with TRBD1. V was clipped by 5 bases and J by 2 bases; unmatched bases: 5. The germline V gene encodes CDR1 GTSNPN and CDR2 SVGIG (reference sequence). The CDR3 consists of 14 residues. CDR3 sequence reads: CAWGGQGGNQPQHF. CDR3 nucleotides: TGTGCCTGGGGTGGACAGGGCGGCAATCAGCCCCAGCATTTT.

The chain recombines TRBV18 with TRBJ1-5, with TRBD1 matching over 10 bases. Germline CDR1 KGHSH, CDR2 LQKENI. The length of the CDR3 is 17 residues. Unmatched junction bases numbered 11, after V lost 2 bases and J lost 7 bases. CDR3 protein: CASSPFKSGDRGQPQHF. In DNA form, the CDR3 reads TGTGCCAGCTCACCATTCAAAAGCGGGGACAGGGGACAGCCCCAGCATTTT.

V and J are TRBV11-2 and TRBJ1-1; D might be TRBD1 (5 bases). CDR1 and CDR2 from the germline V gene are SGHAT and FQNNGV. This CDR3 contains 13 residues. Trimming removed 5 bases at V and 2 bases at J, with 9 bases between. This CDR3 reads CASSQGPNTEAFF. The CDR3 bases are TGTGCCAGCAGCCAGGGCCCTAACACTGAAGCTTTCTTT.

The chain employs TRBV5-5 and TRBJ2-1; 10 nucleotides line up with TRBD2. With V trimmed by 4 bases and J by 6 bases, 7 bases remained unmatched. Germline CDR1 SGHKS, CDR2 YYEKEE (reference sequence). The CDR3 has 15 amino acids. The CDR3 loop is CASSHVAGGTNEQFF. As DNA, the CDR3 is TGTGCCAGCAGCCACGTAGCGGGGGGAACCAATGAGCAGTTCTTC.

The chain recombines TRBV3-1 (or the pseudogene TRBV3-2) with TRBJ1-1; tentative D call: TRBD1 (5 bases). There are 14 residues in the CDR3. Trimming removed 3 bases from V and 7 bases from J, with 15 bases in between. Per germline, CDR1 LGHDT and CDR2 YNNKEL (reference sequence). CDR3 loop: CASSQMGRDGEAFF. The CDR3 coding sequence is TGTGCCAGCAGCCAGATGGGGCGGGACGGTGAAGCTTTCTTT.

As DNA, the CDR3 is TGTGCCAGCAGCGTAGGGGACAGGGGAGGTGGCTACACCTTC. Its translation: CASSVGDRGGGYTF. The chain carries TRBV9 and TRBJ1-2; 10 nucleotides align to TRBD1. In germline, CDR1 is SGDLS, CDR2 YYNGEE. CDR3 length equals 14 residues. Unmatched junction bases numbered 3, after V lost 0 bases and J lost 7 bases.

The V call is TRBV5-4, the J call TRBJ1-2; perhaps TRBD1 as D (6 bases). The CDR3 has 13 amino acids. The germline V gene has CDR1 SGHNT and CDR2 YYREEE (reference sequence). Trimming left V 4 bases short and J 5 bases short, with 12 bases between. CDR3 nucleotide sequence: TGTGCCAGCAGCCAGAAGGGGGAATATGGCTACACCTTC. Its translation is CASSQKGEYGYTF.